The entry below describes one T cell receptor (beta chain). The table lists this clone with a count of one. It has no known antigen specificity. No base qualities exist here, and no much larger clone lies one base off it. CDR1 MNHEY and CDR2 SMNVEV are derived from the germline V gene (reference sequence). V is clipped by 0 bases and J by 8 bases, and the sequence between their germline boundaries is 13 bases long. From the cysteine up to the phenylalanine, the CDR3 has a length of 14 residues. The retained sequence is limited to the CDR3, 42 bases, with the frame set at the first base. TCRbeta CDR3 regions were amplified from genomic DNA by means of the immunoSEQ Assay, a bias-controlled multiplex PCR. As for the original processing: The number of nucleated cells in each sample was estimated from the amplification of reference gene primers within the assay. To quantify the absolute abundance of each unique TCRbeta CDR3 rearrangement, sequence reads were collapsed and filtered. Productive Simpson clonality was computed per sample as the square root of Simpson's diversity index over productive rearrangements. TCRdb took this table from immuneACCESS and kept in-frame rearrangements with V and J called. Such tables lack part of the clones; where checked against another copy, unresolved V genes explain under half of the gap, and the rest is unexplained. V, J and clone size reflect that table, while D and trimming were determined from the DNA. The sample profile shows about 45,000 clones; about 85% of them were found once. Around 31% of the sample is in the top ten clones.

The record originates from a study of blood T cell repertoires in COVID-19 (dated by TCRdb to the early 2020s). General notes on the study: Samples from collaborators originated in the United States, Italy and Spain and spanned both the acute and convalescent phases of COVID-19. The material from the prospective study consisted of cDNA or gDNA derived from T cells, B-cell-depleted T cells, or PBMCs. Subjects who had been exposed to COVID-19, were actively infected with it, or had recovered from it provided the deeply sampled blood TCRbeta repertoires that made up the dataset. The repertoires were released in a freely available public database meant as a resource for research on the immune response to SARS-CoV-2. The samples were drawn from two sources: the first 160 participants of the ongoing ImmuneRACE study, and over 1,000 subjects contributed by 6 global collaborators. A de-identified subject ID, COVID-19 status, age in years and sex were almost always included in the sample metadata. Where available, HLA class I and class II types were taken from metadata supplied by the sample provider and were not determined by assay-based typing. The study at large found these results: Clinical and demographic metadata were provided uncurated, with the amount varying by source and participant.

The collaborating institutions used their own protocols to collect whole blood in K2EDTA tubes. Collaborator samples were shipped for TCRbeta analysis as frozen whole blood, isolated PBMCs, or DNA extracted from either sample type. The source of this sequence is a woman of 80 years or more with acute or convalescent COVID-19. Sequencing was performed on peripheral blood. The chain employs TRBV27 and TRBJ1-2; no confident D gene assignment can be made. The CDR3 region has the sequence CASSLSVEAGGYTF. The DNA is TGTGCCAGCAGTTTATCGGTCGAAGCAGGAGGCTACACCTTC.